Below are 20 T cell receptor beta chains sequenced from a single sample in a study of T cell responses to AZD1222 COVID-19 vaccine. Produced via immunoSEQ multiplex PCR; TCRdb's table is partial and in-frame only. The sample lists approximately 84,000 clones; roughly nine tenths were seen once. Sequencing used peripheral blood, obtained 28 days after the second AZD1222 dose. The receptors originated from an adult who received the AZD1222 COVID-19 vaccine.

This clone was counted once. The V gene is TRBV19, the J gene TRBJ1-5; maybe TRBD1 (5 bases). The germline V gene has CDR1 LNHDA and CDR2 SQIVND (reference sequence). V lost 6 bases, J lost 6 bases, and 21 bases lay in between. The CDR3 totals 16 residues. DNA of the CDR3: TGTGCCAGTAGCGGGACGAACCCGACCCTGGGTCAGCCCCAGCATTTT. Its translation is CASSGTNPTLGQPQHF.

The genes are TRBV19 and TRBJ1-6; D may be TRBD1 (6 bases). This CDR3 spans 15 amino acids. The germline CDR1 and CDR2 sequences are LNHDA and SQIVND (reference sequence). V was clipped by 5 bases and J by 1 base, with 9 bases between them. The CDR3 spells CASSLQGSYNSPLHF. The CDR3 bases are TGTGCCAGTAGTCTACAGGGATCCTATAATTCACCCCTCCACTTT.

J is TRBJ2-5 and V is TRBV7-9, with 12 bases aligning to TRBD2. CDR1 is SEHNR, CDR2 FQNEAQ, per germline (reference sequence). The V segment lost 3 bases and the J segment 5 bases; nucleotides outside the gene matches: 16. The CDR3 loop spans 19 amino acids. CDR3 residues: CASSLRRSLLAGGSETQYF. Here the CDR3 DNA reads TGTGCCAGCAGCTTGCGTCGAAGCTTACTAGCGGGAGGATCGGAGACCCAGTACTTC.

The count of this clone is one. The rearrangement uses TRBV28 and TRBJ2-1; TRBD2 matches 12 bases. The CDR3 sequence is 18 residues long. Germline CDR1 MDHEN, CDR2 SYDVKM. V shed 1 base, J shed 2 bases, and the junction held 6 bases outside the gene matches. CDR3 amino acids: CASSLSGASGGAYNEQFF. CDR3 coding DNA: TGTGCCAGCAGTTTATCCGGGGCTAGCGGGGGGGCCTACAATGAGCAGTTCTTC.

The gene calls are TRBV28 and TRBJ1-4; 7 nucleotides match TRBD1. Germline assignment: CDR1 MDHEN and CDR2 SYDVKM. The CDR3 is made up of 12 amino acids. With V trimmed by 4 bases and J by 8 bases, 1 base remained unmatched. The CDR3 coding sequence is TGTGCCAGCAGTTGGGACAGCGAAAAACTGTTTTTT. Residues: CASSWDSEKLFF.

This chain uses TRBV30 with TRBJ1-4; no reliable D call. Trimming took 0 bases from V and 1 from J, leaving 12 bases between them. This CDR3 is 16 amino acids long. Germline values: CDR1 GTSNPN, CDR2 SVGIG (reference sequence). The CDR3 nucleotides read TGTGCCTGGAGTGTTGCGACCGCCCAAACTAATGAAAAACTGTTTTTT. It translates to CAWSVATAQTNEKLFF. Full variable domain (remainder filled in from reference TRBV30 and TRBJ1-4): SQTIHQWPATLVQPVGSPLSLECTVEGTSNPNLYWYRQAAGRGLQLLFYSVGIGQISSEVPQNLSASRPQDRQFILSSKKLLLSDSGFYLCAWSVATAQTNEKLFFGSGTQLSVL.

J is TRBJ2-6 and V is TRBV19; perhaps TRBD1 as D (6 bases). The germline V and J ends were trimmed by 3 bases and 4 bases, with 13 bases remaining between them. This CDR3 spans 16 amino acids. The germline V gene encodes CDR1 LNHDA and CDR2 SQIVND (reference sequence). The CDR3 reads CASSMMGADGANVLTF. The CDR3 coding sequence is TGTGCCAGTAGTATGATGGGGGCTGACGGGGCCAACGTCCTGACTTTC.

This clone was counted once. The chain uses TRBV6-5 and TRBJ1-1, with 9 positions matching TRBD1. After removal of 6 bases from V and 1 base from J, the junction contained 6 bases not matched to a gene. Germline V gene sequence: CDR1 MNHEY, CDR2 SVGAGI. This CDR3 has 15 residues. CDR3 in amino acids: CASRERDRENTEAFF. DNA for the CDR3: TGTGCCAGCAGAGAGAGGGACAGGGAGAACACTGAAGCTTTCTTT.

Points on this clone: Mismatch with germline at one junction end may stem from a read error. The rearrangement links TRBV7-2 to TRBJ2-7; 7 nucleotides match TRBD2. Per germline, CDR1 SGHTA and CDR2 FQGNSA. This CDR3 region has 13 residues. CDR3 sequence: CASSFGLGEGLHF. The DNA of the CDR3 is TGTGCCAGCAGCTTTGGCCTGGGGGAGGGGTTGCACTTC.

The chain employs TRBV19 and TRBJ1-2, with D hard to call. This CDR3 spans 14 amino acids. CDR1 and CDR2 from the germline V gene are LNHDA and SQIVND (reference sequence). Deletions cut 5 bases from V and 8 bases from J, with 18 bases between. CDR3 residues: CASSWKGSSIGYTF. The CDR3 DNA is TGTGCCAGTAGTTGGAAAGGGTCAAGTATAGGCTACACCTTC. Based on the CDR3 plus reference TRBV19 and TRBJ1-2, the full variable domain is DGGITQSPKYLFRKEGQNVTLSCEQNLNHDAMYWYRQDPGQGLRLIYYSQIVNDFQKGDIAEGYSVSREKKESFPLTVTSAQKNPTAFYLCASSWKGSSIGYTFGSGTRLTVV.

The rearrangement uses TRBV6-2 or TRBV6-3 and TRBJ2-1; TRBD2 matches at 14 bases. Per the germline V gene, CDR1 is MNHEY and CDR2 is SVGEGT. Trimming at V came to 6 bases and at J to 9 bases, leaving 10 bases not matched to a gene. The CDR3 is 16 amino acids. CDR3 coding DNA: TGTGCCAGCAGCCTAGGGGGACTAGCGGGAGTCGGTGAGCAGTTCTTC. Residues: CASSLGGLAGVGEQFF.

The rearrangement joins TRBV9 to TRBJ2-1, with D hard to call. V shed 4 bases and J shed 7 bases, with 9 bases lying between them. The CDR3 is made up of 12 amino acids. CDR1 is SGDLS and CDR2 is YYNGEE in the germline V gene. CDR3 amino acids: CASSRDGNEQFF. The CDR3 DNA follows: TGTGCCAGCAGCCGCGACGGGAATGAGCAGTTCTTC. Filled out from reference TRBV9 and TRBJ2-1, the complete variable domain reads DSGVTQTPKHLITATGQRVTLRCSPRSGDLSVYWYQQSLDQGLQFLIQYYNGEERAKGNILERFSAQQFPDLHSELNLSSLELGDSALYFCASSRDGNEQFFGPGTRLTVL.

This clone appeared a single time. The rearrangement links TRBV6-5 to TRBJ2-5; D might be TRBD2 (6 bases). V was cut by 2 bases and J by 4 bases, with 14 bases left in between. The germline gives CDR1 MNHEY, CDR2 SVGAGI. The CDR3 loop spans 15 amino acids. The CDR3 DNA reads as TGTGCCAGCAGTTACGGCGGGGTCCAAAGAGAGACCCAGTACTTC. Translated, it gives CASSYGGVQRETQYF.

This sequence joins TRBV10-3 and TRBJ1-1, with 9 bases identical to TRBD1. J gave up 4 bases and V 6 bases, and 6 bases lay outside the gene matches. The CDR3 sequence is 14 residues long. CDR1 is ENHRY and CDR2 is SYGVKD in the germline V gene. The CDR3 sequence: CAIRGQGRGTEAFF. The CDR3 region has the DNA TGTGCCATCAGGGGACAGGGACGCGGCACTGAAGCTTTCTTT.

The V call is TRBV30, the J call TRBJ1-2; the D is unclear. Per the germline V gene, CDR1 is GTSNPN and CDR2 is SVGIG (reference sequence). V was cut by 1 base and J by 7 bases, with 7 bases left in between. The CDR3 runs to 11 residues. This CDR3 reads CAWSEGSGYTF. CDR3 sequence (DNA): TGTGCCTGGAGTGAGGGAAGTGGCTACACCTTC.

This rearrangement joins TRBV3-1 (or the pseudogene TRBV3-2) to TRBJ1-1, with a possible D match to TRBD1 (6 bases). The CDR3 runs to 13 residues. V dropped 6 bases and J dropped 5 bases, with 13 bases sitting between them. Germline CDR1 and CDR2: LGHDT and YNNKEL (reference sequence). In DNA form, the CDR3 reads TGTGCCAGCAGGCAAAACAGGGATACTGAAGCTTTCTTT. Encoded protein: CASRQNRDTEAFF.

This chain uses TRBV5-4 with TRBJ1-1; no reliable D call. Between the trimmed V and J ends, which lost 2 bases and 0 bases, there was a span of 8 bases. CDR3 size: 14 residues. Per the germline V gene, CDR1 is SGHNT and CDR2 is YYREEE (reference sequence). The CDR3 sequence: CASSLGTMNTEAFF. In DNA, the CDR3 is TGTGCCAGCAGCTTAGGCACTATGAACACTGAAGCTTTCTTT.

With respect to this clone: Other DNA sequences in this specimen translate into the identical CDR3. The chain carries TRBV4-2 and TRBJ1-2; TRBD1 might be the D (6 bases). Per germline, CDR1 LGHNA and CDR2 YNFKEQ. The length of the CDR3 is 18 residues. The germline V and J ends were trimmed by 0 bases and 2 bases, with 19 bases remaining between them. DNA of the CDR3: TGTGCCAGCAGCCAAGAATTAAAGGGTCGGGGGGGCAACTATGGCTACACCTTC. Its protein product is CASSQELKGRGGNYGYTF.

The chain uses TRBV7-9 and TRBJ1-1; the match to TRBD1 covers 10 bases. The CDR3 has 14 residues. The J segment lost 7 bases and the V segment lost 1 base, leaving 3 bases of the junction unmatched. The germline V gene has CDR1 SEHNR and CDR2 FQNEAQ (reference sequence). The CDR3 region has the DNA TGTGCCAGCAGCTTAGGGGACAGGGGCTATGAAGCTTTCTTT. It translates to CASSLGDRGYEAFF.

This clone was found once. For the CDR3, the DNA is TGCAGCGTTGAAGGGCAGGGTGGAGGCTACACCTTC. Its protein is CSVEGQGGGYTF. The chain has TRBV29-1 and TRBJ1-2; possible D gene TRBD1, 5 bases. Germline V CDR1 and CDR2: SQVTM, ANQGSEA. Trimming removed 1 base from V and 8 bases from J, with 11 bases in between. This CDR3 region has 12 residues.